This record looks at one T cell receptor (beta chain) sequence and its context. Its antigen remains unknown. CDR3 length: 15 amino acids. The germline V gene has CDR1 SGHDN and CDR2 FVKESK. These data are taken from a study of CXCR3-negative and CXCR3-positive naive CD8 T cells. Study-level points and caveats: With respect to TRBV-TRBJ usage, naive CXCR3-negative and CXCR3-positive cells were similar; memory differed. The study found comparably high diversity in both naive subsets and much lower diversity in memory CD8+ cells.

The TRB libraries of cDNA were built by UMI-labeled 5' RACE. TCRdb reprocessed the 5' RACE reads, keeping one entry per CDR3 protein, no DNA. In total, the table holds 55,000 to 70,000 distinct CDR3 sequences. Subsets of CD8+ T cells were each sorted in triplicate at 300,000 cells apiece. This rearrangement joins TRBV14 to TRBJ1-1; without DNA, the TCRdb call of TRBD1 cannot be checked. The specimen sequenced was memory CD8+ T cells from blood. This TCR derives from a human donor in good health. Some clones in this sample may be carry-over from other donors' samples. The CDR3 sequence: CASSHPRQGSTEAFF.